This T cell receptor (beta chain) was profiled in a study of blood T cell repertoires in COVID-19. Study overall: COVID-19 samples collected from the United States, Italy and Spain covered acute and convalescent phases. The cDNA or gDNA used as material had been derived from T cells, B-cell-depleted T cells, or PBMCs.

Original analysis: Reference gene primer amplification gave estimated nucleated cell counts. Profiling relied on immunoSEQ multiplex PCR, and the TCRdb table lists in-frame clones only, not all of them. The V and J calls and clone size come from that table; D and trimming were worked out from the DNA. The sample shows about 130,000 clones, roughly 80% of them seen only once. The CDR3 length is 16 residues. Trimming pared 5 bases from V and 6 bases from J, leaving 23 bases between. CDR1 KGHSH and CDR2 LQKENI come from the germline V gene. The rearrangement links TRBV18 to TRBJ2-7, with D maybe TRBD1 (6 bases). This TCR was recovered from a woman at least 80 years old with acute or convalescent COVID-19. Material: peripheral blood. The chain's CDR3 is CASSSQGPGANFEQYF. In DNA form, the CDR3 reads TGTGCCAGCTCATCCCAGGGGCCAGGGGCCAATTTCGAGCAGTACTTC.